This is a list of T cell receptor beta chains from one sample in a study of blood T cell repertoires in COVID-19. Sequencing was performed with immunoSEQ multiplex PCR; in TCRdb, only in-frame clones are kept and a portion is missing. The sample includes some 120,000 clones, 81% of them seen just once. Sequencing used peripheral blood. The receptors were gathered from a man in his thirties or forties with COVID-19, enrolled during active disease. Both conserved end residues are part of each CDR3. Fields, in order: V gene, J gene, D gene, clone size, CDR3 protein, CDR3 DNA. The D gene is left open where the match is weak. Expanded clones get a size class; other rows say once, few or many, or leave the size out.

v_call: TRBV4-3
j_call: TRBJ2-7
d_call: TRBD1
clone_size: NA
cdr3_aa: CASSQEGQGDYEQYF
cdr3_nt: TGCGCCAGCAGCCAAGAGGGACAGGGAGACTACGAGCAGTACTTC

v_call: TRBV7-9
j_call: TRBJ2-1
d_call: TRBD2
clone_size: NA
cdr3_aa: CASSHPRGRLYSYNEQFF
cdr3_nt: TGTGCCAGCAGCCATCCCCGCGGGAGGTTATACTCCTACAATGAGCAGTTCTTC

v_call: TRBV10-2
j_call: TRBJ2-7
d_call: TRBD2
clone_size: NA
cdr3_aa: CASRDTWGSGRLGEQYF
cdr3_nt: TGCGCCAGCAGGGACACGTGGGGTAGCGGGAGGCTAGGCGAGCAGTACTTC

v_call: TRBV7-2
j_call: TRBJ2-1
d_call: NA
clone_size: few
cdr3_aa: CASSSGTNYNEQFF
cdr3_nt: TGTGCCAGCAGCTCCGGGACAAACTACAATGAGCAGTTCTTC

v_call: TRBV20-1
j_call: TRBJ2-7
d_call: NA
clone_size: NA
cdr3_aa: CSAEGVSEQYF
cdr3_nt: TGCAGTGCTGAGGGGGTCTCCGAGCAGTACTTC

v_call: TRBV6-8
j_call: TRBJ2-5
d_call: TRBD2
clone_size: NA
cdr3_aa: CASSSRRGLAGGHPQETQYF
cdr3_nt: TGTGCCAGCAGTAGCAGGAGGGGACTAGCGGGAGGGCACCCACAAGAGACCCAGTACTTC

v_call: TRBV7-9
j_call: TRBJ1-5
d_call: TRBD1
clone_size: NA
cdr3_aa: CASSLSSGQGVGSNQPQHF
cdr3_nt: TGTGCCAGCAGCTTATCATCCGGACAGGGGGTCGGAAGCAATCAGCCCCAGCATTTT

v_call: TRBV6-4
j_call: TRBJ1-4
d_call: NA
clone_size: few
cdr3_aa: CASSDKSREATNEKLFF
cdr3_nt: TGTGCCAGCAGTGACAAGTCGAGGGAAGCAACTAATGAAAAACTGTTTTTT

v_call: TRBV29-1
j_call: TRBJ2-7
d_call: TRBD2
clone_size: few
cdr3_aa: CSVAGLAGGREQYF
cdr3_nt: TGCAGCGTTGCCGGACTAGCGGGGGGGCGGGAGCAGTACTTC

v_call: TRBV28
j_call: TRBJ1-5
d_call: NA
clone_size: NA
cdr3_aa: CASSFRQGGNQPQHF
cdr3_nt: TGTGCCAGCAGTTTTAGGCAGGGTGGCAATCAGCCCCAGCATTTT

v_call: TRBV28
j_call: TRBJ2-3
d_call: TRBD2
clone_size: NA
cdr3_aa: CASSWGLAGGTDTQYF
cdr3_nt: TGTGCCAGCAGCTGGGGGCTAGCGGGGGGTACAGATACGCAGTATTTT

v_call: TRBV30
j_call: TRBJ2-7
d_call: NA
clone_size: NA
cdr3_aa: CAWRAGHGDEQYF
cdr3_nt: TGTGCCTGGAGGGCAGGCCACGGTGACGAGCAGTACTTC

v_call: TRBV19
j_call: TRBJ1-6
d_call: NA
clone_size: few
cdr3_aa: CASSEQRQTNSPLHF
cdr3_nt: TGTGCCAGTAGTGAGCAACGACAGACTAATTCACCCCTCCACTTT

v_call: TRBV10-2
j_call: TRBJ2-7
d_call: TRBD2
clone_size: once
cdr3_aa: CASRGLAGAYEQYF
cdr3_nt: TGCGCCAGCAGAGGGCTAGCGGGGGCCTACGAGCAGTACTTC

v_call: TRBV28
j_call: TRBJ2-1
d_call: TRBD2
clone_size: NA
cdr3_aa: CASGLGLAGVNEQFF
cdr3_nt: TGTGCCAGCGGTTTGGGACTAGCGGGGGTTAATGAGCAGTTCTTC

v_call: TRBV5-6
j_call: TRBJ1-2
d_call: NA
clone_size: NA
cdr3_aa: CASSFGRRTSHGYTF
cdr3_nt: TGTGCCAGCAGCTTTGGCCGGAGAACTTCTCATGGCTACACCTTC

v_call: TRBV6-6
j_call: TRBJ1-5
d_call: NA
clone_size: NA
cdr3_aa: CASSQSTGSYSNQPQHF
cdr3_nt: TGTGCCAGCAGTCAATCCACAGGATCCTATAGCAATCAGCCCCAGCATTTT

v_call: TRBV11-1
j_call: TRBJ2-7
d_call: NA
clone_size: NA
cdr3_aa: CASSLFASYEQYF
cdr3_nt: TGTGCCAGCAGCTTATTCGCTAGCTACGAGCAGTACTTC

v_call: TRBV11-2
j_call: TRBJ2-1
d_call: TRBD2
clone_size: NA
cdr3_aa: CASSLGGTSGYNEQFF
cdr3_nt: TGTGCCAGCAGCTTAGGGGGGACTAGCGGATACAATGAGCAGTTCTTC

v_call: TRBV12-3/TRBV12-4
j_call: TRBJ1-3
d_call: NA
clone_size: NA
cdr3_aa: CASSPHTNTIYF
cdr3_nt: TGTGCCAGCAGCCCACATACGAACACCATATATTTT

v_call: TRBV30
j_call: TRBJ1-1
d_call: TRBD1
clone_size: medium-sized
cdr3_aa: CAWVPGTGGTEAFF
cdr3_nt: TGTGCCTGGGTCCCTGGGACAGGGGGCACTGAAGCTTTCTTT

v_call: TRBV7-9
j_call: TRBJ1-2
d_call: TRBD1
clone_size: NA
cdr3_aa: CASSPLTGSGYTF
cdr3_nt: TGTGCCAGCAGTCCGCTGACAGGGTCTGGCTACACCTTC

v_call: TRBV29-1
j_call: TRBJ2-1
d_call: TRBD2
clone_size: NA
cdr3_aa: CSVEENGREDNEQFF
cdr3_nt: TGCAGCGTTGAAGAGAACGGGAGGGAAGACAATGAGCAGTTCTTC

v_call: TRBV19
j_call: TRBJ2-2
d_call: NA
clone_size: NA
cdr3_aa: CASSIKALTGELFF
cdr3_nt: TGTGCCAGTAGTATAAAAGCTTTAACTGGGGAGCTGTTTTTT

v_call: TRBV7-3
j_call: TRBJ1-1
d_call: TRBD1
clone_size: NA
cdr3_aa: CASSPHPETGVFF
cdr3_nt: TGTGCCAGCAGCCCCCACCCCGAGACAGGGGTGTTCTTT

v_call: TRBV6-6
j_call: TRBJ1-2
d_call: TRBD1
clone_size: NA
cdr3_aa: CASIPGQGNYGYTF
cdr3_nt: TGTGCCAGCATTCCGGGACAGGGGAACTATGGCTACACCTTC

v_call: TRBV20-1
j_call: TRBJ2-7
d_call: NA
clone_size: NA
cdr3_aa: CDGNKGIEQYF
cdr3_nt: TGCGACGGTAACAAGGGGATCGAGCAGTACTTC

v_call: TRBV5-6
j_call: TRBJ1-2
d_call: NA
clone_size: NA
cdr3_aa: CASSLGASPVYGYTF
cdr3_nt: TGTGCCAGCAGCTTGGGGGCCAGCCCGGTCTATGGCTACACCTTC

v_call: TRBV18
j_call: TRBJ2-5
d_call: NA
clone_size: NA
cdr3_aa: CASSPQWETQYF
cdr3_nt: TGTGCCAGCTCACCTCAGTGGGAGACCCAGTACTTC

v_call: TRBV5-1
j_call: TRBJ1-4
d_call: NA
clone_size: NA
cdr3_aa: CASSAGHENEKLFF
cdr3_nt: TGCGCCAGCAGCGCTGGACACGAGAATGAAAAACTGTTTTTT

v_call: TRBV19
j_call: TRBJ1-2
d_call: TRBD1
clone_size: NA
cdr3_aa: CASSRDRDYGYTF
cdr3_nt: TGTGCCAGTAGTAGAGACAGGGACTATGGCTACACCTTC

v_call: TRBV27
j_call: TRBJ2-7
d_call: TRBD1
clone_size: NA
cdr3_aa: CASSLLGDRFFSYEQYF
cdr3_nt: TGTGCCAGCAGTTTATTGGGGGACAGGTTTTTCTCCTACGAGCAGTACTTC

v_call: TRBV27
j_call: TRBJ1-4
d_call: TRBD1
clone_size: NA
cdr3_aa: CASSSTGTGGWNEKLFF
cdr3_nt: TGTGCCAGCAGTTCAACCGGGACAGGGGGCTGGAATGAAAAACTGTTTTTT

v_call: TRBV4-2
j_call: TRBJ1-2
d_call: TRBD1
clone_size: NA
cdr3_aa: CASSQARGDGYTF
cdr3_nt: TGTGCCAGCAGCCAAGCCAGGGGGGATGGCTACACCTTC

v_call: TRBV5-1
j_call: TRBJ1-2
d_call: NA
clone_size: NA
cdr3_aa: CASSLAGARAIDGYTF
cdr3_nt: TGCGCCAGCAGCTTGGCAGGGGCGCGAGCTATTGATGGCTACACCTTC

v_call: TRBV6-5
j_call: TRBJ1-6
d_call: NA
clone_size: NA
cdr3_aa: CASSWESSYNSPLHF
cdr3_nt: TGTGCCAGCAGTTGGGAGTCCTCCTATAATTCACCCCTCCACTTT

v_call: TRBV30
j_call: TRBJ2-5
d_call: TRBD1
clone_size: few
cdr3_aa: CAWVTGGKETQYF
cdr3_nt: TGTGCCTGGGTGACAGGGGGAAAAGAGACCCAGTACTTC